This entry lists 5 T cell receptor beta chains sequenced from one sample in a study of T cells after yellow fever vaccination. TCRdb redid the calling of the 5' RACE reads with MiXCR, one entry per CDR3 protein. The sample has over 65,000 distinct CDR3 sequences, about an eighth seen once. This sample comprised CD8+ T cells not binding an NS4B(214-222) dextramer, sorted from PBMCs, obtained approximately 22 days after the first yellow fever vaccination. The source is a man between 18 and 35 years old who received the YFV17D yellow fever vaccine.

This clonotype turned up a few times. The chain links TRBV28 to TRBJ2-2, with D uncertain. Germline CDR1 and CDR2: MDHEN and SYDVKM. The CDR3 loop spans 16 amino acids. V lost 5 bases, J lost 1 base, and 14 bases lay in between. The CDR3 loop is CASSPRYFENTGELFF. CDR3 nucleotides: TGTGCCAGCAGTCCCCGATACTTTGAGAACACCGGGGAGCTGTTTTTT.

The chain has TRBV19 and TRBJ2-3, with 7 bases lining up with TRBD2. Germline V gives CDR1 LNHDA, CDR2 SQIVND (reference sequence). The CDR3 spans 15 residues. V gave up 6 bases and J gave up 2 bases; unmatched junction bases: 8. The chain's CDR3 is CASRYGGSNTDTQYF. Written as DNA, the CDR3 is TGTGCCAGTAGGTATGGCGGGAGTAACACAGATACGCAGTATTTT.

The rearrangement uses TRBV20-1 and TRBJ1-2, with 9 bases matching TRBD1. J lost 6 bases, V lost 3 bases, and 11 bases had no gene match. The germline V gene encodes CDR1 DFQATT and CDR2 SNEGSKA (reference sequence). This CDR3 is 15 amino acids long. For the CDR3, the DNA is TGCAGTGCTAGCCGGATACAGGGGGCGCGGGATGGCTACACCTTC. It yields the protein CSASRIQGARDGYTF.

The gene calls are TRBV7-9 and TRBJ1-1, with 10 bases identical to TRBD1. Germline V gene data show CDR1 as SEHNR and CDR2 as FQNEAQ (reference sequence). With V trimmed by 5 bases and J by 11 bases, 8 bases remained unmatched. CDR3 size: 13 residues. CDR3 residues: CASSHPGQGNAFF. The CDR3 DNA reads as TGTGCCAGCAGCCATCCGGGACAGGGGAACGCTTTCTTT.

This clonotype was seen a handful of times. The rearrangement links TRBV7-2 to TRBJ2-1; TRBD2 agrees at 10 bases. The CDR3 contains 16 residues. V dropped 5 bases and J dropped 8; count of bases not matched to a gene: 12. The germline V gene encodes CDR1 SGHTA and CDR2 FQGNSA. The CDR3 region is CASSLGRLAGRDEQFF. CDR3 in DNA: TGTGCCAGCAGCCTAGGCAGACTAGCGGGTAGAGATGAGCAGTTCTTC.